Below, 16 T cell receptor beta chains from the same sample are listed, as sequenced in a study of blood T cell repertoires in COVID-19. Sequenced by immunoSEQ multiplex PCR; TCRdb stores in-frame clones only, minus some. This sample carries about 120,000 clones, around nine tenths of them seen once, and the ten largest clones take about 2%. Sequencing input: peripheral blood. The receptors were sampled from a woman aged 45-65 years with acute or convalescent COVID-19.

The genes are TRBV27 and TRBJ2-1; D uncertain. Germline lookup yields CDR1 MNHEY and CDR2 SMNVEV (reference sequence). V was pared by 0 bases and J by 10 bases, with 13 bases between. CDR3 size: 14 residues. The CDR3 here is CASSLSTAHTEQFF. Written as DNA, the CDR3 is TGTGCCAGCAGTTTATCCACAGCCCACACGGAGCAGTTCTTC.

J is TRBJ1-2 and V is TRBV15; tentative D call: TRBD1 (5 bases). V was cut by 3 bases and J by 6 bases, with 20 bases left in between. Germline V gene data show CDR1 as LNHNV and CDR2 as YYDKDF (reference sequence). This CDR3 contains 16 residues. CDR3 sequence reads: CATSSFRGLGPDGYTF. In DNA form, the CDR3 reads TGTGCCACCAGCAGTTTTAGGGGCTTGGGGCCCGATGGCTACACCTTC.

This chain uses TRBV19 with TRBJ1-1; D unresolved. This CDR3 is 13 amino acids long. CDR1 and CDR2 from the germline V gene are LNHDA and SQIVND (reference sequence). Trimming pared 8 bases from V and 0 bases from J, leaving 10 bases between. This chain's CDR3 is CASRGLLNTEAFF. As DNA, the CDR3 is TGTGCCAGTCGCGGGCTCCTGAACACTGAAGCTTTCTTT.

V usage is TRBV29-1 and J usage is TRBJ1-4, with a possible D match to TRBD1 (5 bases). In germline, CDR1 is SQVTM, CDR2 ANQGSEA. V was cut by 6 bases and J by 8 bases, with 16 bases left in between. The length of the CDR3 is 13 residues. CDR3 DNA: TGCAGCGTGACCGGGCCCGGGGGGGAAAAACTGTTTTTT. Translation gives CSVTGPGGEKLFF.

The chain carries TRBV6-2 or TRBV6-3 and TRBJ1-2, with D possibly matching TRBD1 (6 bases). With 2 bases removed from V and 6 bases from J, the gap between germline ends came to 13 bases. This CDR3 has 14 residues. CDR1 MNHEY and CDR2 SVGEGT come from the germline V gene. The CDR3 is CASSYGPRGDGYTF. The DNA of the CDR3 is TGTGCCAGCAGTTACGGCCCCAGGGGAGATGGCTACACCTTC.

The V gene is TRBV11-3, the J gene TRBJ1-6; TRBD1 is a possible D gene (5 bases). The CDR3 runs to 14 residues. Germline V CDR1 and CDR2: SGHNT, YENEEA. V was clipped by 5 bases and J by 8 bases, with 13 bases between them. The CDR3 is CASSADRRDSPLHF. As DNA, the CDR3 is TGTGCCAGCAGCGCTGACCGCAGGGATTCACCCCTCCACTTT.

The V call is TRBV1, the J call TRBJ2-3; the table's TRBD2 call for D was not verified on the DNA. TRBV1 is annotated as a pseudogene. The CDR3 loop spans 16 amino acids. DNA of the CDR3: TGCACCAGCAGCCAAGTACTAGCGGTCCCTCGGGATACGCAGTATTTT. Its translation: CTSSQVLAVPRDTQYF.

The chain has TRBV7-9 and TRBJ2-5, with D possibly TRBD1 on 6 matching bases. Looked up from germline, CDR1 is SEHNR and CDR2 is FQNEAQ (reference sequence). Trimming took 7 bases from V and 5 from J, leaving 11 bases between them. The CDR3 totals 12 residues. This CDR3 is CASTTGLETQYF. For the CDR3, the DNA is TGTGCCAGCACCACAGGGCTGGAGACCCAGTACTTC. The variable domain in full, completed from reference TRBV7-9 and TRBJ2-5, reads DTGVSQNPRHKITKRGQNVTFRCDPISEHNRLYWYRQTLGQGPEFLTYFQNEAQLEKSRLLSDRFSAERPKGSFSTLEIQRTEQGDSAMYLCASTTGLETQYFGPGTRLLVL.

The chain couples TRBV19 to TRBJ2-1, with 7 bases lining up with TRBD1. The germline V gene has CDR1 LNHDA and CDR2 SQIVND (reference sequence). CDR3 length: 15 amino acids. J gave up 3 bases and V 4 bases, and 6 bases lay outside the gene matches. The DNA for the CDR3 is TGTGCCAGTAGTAAACAGGGGATATTCTACAATGAGCAGTTCTTC. Its translation: CASSKQGIFYNEQFF.

The V gene is TRBV7-9, the J gene TRBJ1-2; TRBD1 matches 8 bases. The length of the CDR3 is 17 residues. Germline lookup yields CDR1 SEHNR and CDR2 FQNEAQ (reference sequence). The ends lost 5 bases at V and 0 bases at J; junction bases unmatched: 11. CDR3 in amino acids: CASSQQDRASPNYGYTF. CDR3 in DNA: TGTGCCAGCAGCCAGCAGGACAGGGCCTCTCCTAACTATGGCTACACCTTC.

The V call is TRBV19, the J call TRBJ1-1; possibly TRBD1 for D (6 bases). Germline-derived CDR1 and CDR2 are LNHDA and SQIVND (reference sequence). This CDR3 has 14 residues. Trimming pared 3 bases from V and 3 bases from J, leaving 11 bases between. The CDR3 reads CASSIAPGDTEAFF. CDR3 nucleotides: TGTGCCAGTAGTATTGCCCCAGGGGACACTGAAGCTTTCTTT.

This clone was recorded once. The chain has TRBV6-5 and TRBJ1-1; 7 nucleotides line up with TRBD1. The germline V gene encodes CDR1 MNHEY and CDR2 SVGAGI. Trimming removed 4 bases from V and 2 bases from J; junction bases left unmatched: 7. This CDR3 comprises 15 residues. The CDR3 is CASSSYGTANTEAFF. The DNA for the CDR3 is TGTGCCAGCAGTTCTTATGGGACAGCTAACACTGAAGCTTTCTTT.

The CDR3 region is CASSPPPGQAYEQYF. CDR3 in DNA: TGTGCCAGCAGCCCACCCCCGGGACAGGCCTACGAGCAGTACTTC. This chain joins TRBV7-2 and TRBJ2-7, with 8 positions matching TRBD1. Germline assignment: CDR1 SGHTA and CDR2 FQGNSA. This CDR3 region has 15 residues. Trimming cost V 5 bases and J 2 bases; bases outside gene matches: 8. Full variable domain (remainder filled in from reference TRBV7-2 and TRBJ2-7): GAGVSQSPSNKVTEKGKDVELRCDPISGHTALYWYRQSLGQGLEFLIYFQGNSAPDKSGLPSDRFSAERTGGSVSTLTIQRTQQEDSAVYLCASSPPPGQAYEQYFGPGTRLTVT.

The chain couples TRBV30 to TRBJ1-2, with 12 bases matching TRBD1. This CDR3 region has 13 residues. Germline V gene sequence: CDR1 GTSNPN, CDR2 SVGIG (reference sequence). Germline trimming cut 8 bases from V and 4 bases from J; bases unmatched to any gene: 5. This chain's CDR3 is CAVGTGGLYGYTF. The CDR3 bases are TGTGCCGTTGGGACAGGGGGCCTCTATGGCTACACCTTC.

The V and J genes are TRBV24-1 and TRBJ2-2; 8 nucleotides align to TRBD1. The V and J ends lost 9 bases and 6 bases, in that order; junction bases with no gene match: 5. The germline V gene encodes CDR1 KGHDR and CDR2 SFDVKD. The CDR3 runs to 13 residues. The CDR3 DNA reads TGTGCCACCCAGGACAGGGCGGCCGGGGAGCTGTTTTTT. Translated: CATQDRAAGELFF.

This sequence joins TRBV6-5 and TRBJ1-2; tentatively, D is TRBD1 (5 bases). V lost 4 bases to trimming and J lost 4 bases, with 10 bases between them. Germline assignment: CDR1 MNHEY and CDR2 SVGAGI. This CDR3 region has 13 residues. The CDR3: CASSLDGGYGYTF. In DNA, the CDR3 is TGTGCCAGCAGTTTGGACGGGGGCTATGGCTACACCTTC.